The 27 T cell receptor beta chains reported below all come from one sample, sequenced in a study of shared clonotypes between healthy human individuals (TCRdb year 2020). CD8 naive samples were obtained by positive selection for CCR7 among CD45RO-negative cells, yielding a CD45RA+CCR7+ population from which TemRA cells were excluded. The library was produced with the immunoSEQ multiplex PCR assay. Entries here come from immuneACCESS through TCRdb and include only in-frame sequences with V and J called. Some clones fail to appear in such tables; in the studies checked, an unresolved V gene covers under half of the shortfall, and the cause of the remainder is unknown. This sample lists around 600,000 clones; around 96% were detected once. Jointly, the top ten make up around 0.11% of the sample. Source material: naive CD8+ T cells sorted from blood. Sample cell subset or site, as interpreted from the label and publication: CD45RA+CCR7+. Receptor source: a woman aged 30 to 39 in good health.

The rearrangement links TRBV29-1 to TRBJ2-1, with 8 bases aligning to TRBD2. Germline V gene data show CDR1 as SQVTM and CDR2 as ANQGSEA. The CDR3 has 18 residues. Trimming removed 4 bases from V and 4 bases from J; junction bases left unmatched: 18. The CDR3 coding sequence is TGCAGCGTTGGAGGACTAGCTGGGCTGGGATCAAGGTACAATGAGCAGTTCTTC. Protein sequence: CSVGGLAGLGSRYNEQFF.

The chain joins TRBV28 to TRBJ2-3; D not resolved. Germline lookup yields CDR1 MDHEN and CDR2 SYDVKM. Trimming stripped 3 bases from V and 0 bases from J, with 7 bases between. The CDR3 spans 14 residues. The CDR3 region has the DNA TGTGCCAGCAGTTTCACCAGGAGCACAGATACGCAGTATTTT. Its protein product is CASSFTRSTDTQYF.

V is TRBV5-3 and J is TRBJ2-4; 9 bases map to TRBD1. TRBV5-3 carries the ORF label, with uncertain function. The V segment lost 4 bases and the J segment 3 bases; nucleotides outside the gene matches: 8. The CDR3 has 16 residues. Here the CDR3 DNA reads TGTGCCAGAAGCACCCACAGGGGGCAAATCAAAAACATTCAGTACTTC. Its translation is CARSTHRGQIKNIQYF.

This clone was recorded only once. This chain uses TRBV11-2 with TRBJ2-7; the D is unclear. This CDR3 comprises 14 residues. The V and J ends lost 1 base and 2 bases respectively, with 9 bases between them. Looked up from germline, CDR1 is SGHAT and CDR2 is FQNNGV. CDR3 sequence (DNA): TGTGCCAGCAGCTTAGCTCAGGCGGCCTACGAGCAGTACTTC. It is translated as CASSLAQAAYEQYF.

J is TRBJ2-7 and V is TRBV27; 7 bases fit TRBD1. V lost 5 bases, J lost 0 bases, and 7 bases stayed unmatched. The CDR3 consists of 15 residues. CDR1 is MNHEY and CDR2 is SMNVEV in the germline V gene (reference sequence). The CDR3: CASSLQQGSSYEQYF. In DNA, the CDR3 is TGTGCCAGCAGTCTTCAACAGGGGAGCTCCTACGAGCAGTACTTC.

The chain links TRBV27 to TRBJ2-7; the match to TRBD1 covers 7 bases. From germline, CDR1 is MNHEY and CDR2 SMNVEV (reference sequence). The CDR3 has 15 amino acids. After removal of 0 bases from V and 3 bases from J, the junction contained 5 bases not matched to a gene. This CDR3 is CASSLSPQGSYEQYF. The CDR3 DNA sequence: TGTGCCAGCAGTTTATCTCCACAGGGGAGCTACGAGCAGTACTTC.

This chain connects TRBV7-7 to TRBJ2-5; 11 positions agree with TRBD2. The trim removed 1 base at V and 7 bases at J, leaving 5 bases unmatched. Germline V lookup: CDR1 SSHAT, CDR2 FNYEAQ (reference sequence). This CDR3 region has 15 residues. DNA for the CDR3: TGTGCCAGCAGCTTAGGACTAGCGGGATCCGGGACCCAGTACTTC. Protein: CASSLGLAGSGTQYF.

This clone has a single count. This chain links TRBV18 with TRBJ1-5; 7 nucleotides agree with TRBD1. This CDR3 spans 16 amino acids. CDR1 is KGHSH, CDR2 LQKENI, per germline. V gave up 3 bases and J gave up 5 bases; unmatched junction bases: 10. The CDR3 protein is CASSPRSLTGDQPQHF. DNA of the CDR3: TGTGCCAGCTCACCCCGGAGTCTTACAGGGGATCAGCCCCAGCATTTT.

The V gene is TRBV10-1, the J gene TRBJ2-1; TRBD2 might be the D (6 bases). Germline CDR1 is WNHNN and CDR2 is SYGVQD (reference sequence). Trimming removed 2 bases at V and 6 bases at J, with 14 bases between. The CDR3 loop spans 15 amino acids. This chain's CDR3 is CASSETSAGGNEQFF. In DNA, the CDR3 is TGCGCCAGCAGTGAGACGTCCGCCGGGGGCAATGAGCAGTTCTTC.

This chain uses TRBV19 with TRBJ2-3; 9 bases line up with TRBD2. V shed 5 bases, J shed 7 bases, and the junction held 10 bases outside the gene matches. Germline-derived CDR1 and CDR2 are LNHDA and SQIVND (reference sequence). The CDR3 runs 15 residues. CDR3 residues: CASSSGTSLSYTQYF. As DNA, the CDR3 is TGTGCCAGTAGTTCAGGGACTAGCCTGTCTTATACGCAGTATTTT. The whole variable domain, remainder taken from reference TRBV19 and TRBJ2-3, is DGGITQSPKYLFRKEGQNVTLSCEQNLNHDAMYWYRQDPGQGLRLIYYSQIVNDFQKGDIAEGYSVSREKKESFPLTVTSAQKNPTAFYLCASSSGTSLSYTQYFGPGTRLTVL.

This clone showed up just a few times. V usage is TRBV25-1 and J usage is TRBJ2-7; 7 bases align to TRBD1. The CDR3 runs 14 residues. Germline CDR1 is MGHDK and CDR2 is SYGVNS. The ends lost 5 bases at V and 2 bases at J; junction bases unmatched: 6. CDR3 residues: CASSHRGSPYEQYF. DNA of the CDR3: TGTGCCAGCAGTCACAGGGGATCGCCCTACGAGCAGTACTTC.

CDR3 protein: CASSPGPDRVYEQYF. The CDR3 nucleotides read TGCGCCAGCAGCCCCGGGCCGGACAGGGTCTACGAGCAGTACTTC. The J gene is TRBJ2-7, the V gene TRBV5-1, with TRBD1 identical over 8 bases. The CDR3 covers 15 residues. V shed 4 bases and J 3 bases; nucleotides not matched to a gene: 9. The V gene's germline CDR1 is SGHRS and CDR2 YFSETQ.

The chain joins TRBV27 to TRBJ2-7; no firm D call. Germline V lookup: CDR1 MNHEY, CDR2 SMNVEV (reference sequence). CDR3 length: 14 amino acids. V shed 6 bases and J shed 2 bases, with 14 bases lying between them. For the CDR3, the DNA is TGTGCCAGCAGCCCATCGGGCGCTACCTACGAGCAGTACTTC. Translated, it gives CASSPSGATYEQYF.

The V and J genes are TRBV5-6 and TRBJ2-2; D remains unclear. Germline CDR1 SGHDT, CDR2 YYEEEE. V was clipped by 2 bases and J by 7 bases, with 15 bases between them. The CDR3 has 15 residues. The CDR3, as DNA: TGTGCCAGCAGCTTTGGATCGAGTGTGGTCGGGGAGCTGTTTTTT. It translates to CASSFGSSVVGELFF. Combining the CDR3 with reference TRBV5-6 and TRBJ2-2 gives the whole variable domain DAGVTQSPTHLIKTRGQQVTLRCSPKSGHDTVSWYQQALGQGPQFIFQYYEEEERQRGNFPDRFSGHQFPNYSSELNVNALLLGDSALYLCASSFGSSVVGELFFGEGSRLTVL.

The CDR3 here is CASSLSPVAGGYGYTF. CDR3 DNA: TGTGCCAGCAGTTTATCCCCCGTTGCGGGCGGCTATGGCTACACCTTC. The chain joins TRBV27 to TRBJ1-2; D is uncertain. CDR3 size: 16 residues. In germline, CDR1 is MNHEY, CDR2 SMNVEV (reference sequence). V lost 0 bases and J lost 4, with 15 bases in between.

The chain recombines TRBV28 with TRBJ2-7, with D maybe TRBD1 (6 bases). This CDR3 region has 13 residues. V lost 6 bases to trimming and J lost 4 bases, with 13 bases between them. Germline V CDR1 and CDR2: MDHEN, SYDVKM. CDR3 bases: TGTGCCAGCAGGGCGGACAGACCTTACGAGCAGTACTTC. Protein: CASRADRPYEQYF.

The genes are TRBV14 and TRBJ2-4; D uncertain. This CDR3 is built from 17 residues. V dropped 0 bases and J dropped 0 bases, with 12 bases sitting between them. CDR1 SGHDN and CDR2 FVKESK come from the germline V gene. CDR3 sequence (DNA): TGTGCCAGCAGCCAAGAGGTATGGCGGATAGCCAAAAACATTCAGTACTTC. Its translation is CASSQEVWRIAKNIQYF.

The V gene is TRBV28, the J gene TRBJ2-3, with 10 bases fitting TRBD2. Germline V gene data show CDR1 as MDHEN and CDR2 as SYDVKM. The CDR3 length is 16 residues. The J segment lost 1 base and the V segment lost 6 bases, leaving 7 bases of the junction unmatched. The CDR3 nucleotides are TGTGCCAGCAGGGCCCCGGGGACTAGCGGCACAGATACGCAGTATTTT. This translates into CASRAPGTSGTDTQYF. The full variable domain, with the rest looked up from reference TRBV28 and TRBJ2-3, is DVKVTQSSRYLVKRTGEKVFLECVQDMDHENMFWYRQDPGLGLRLIYFSYDVKMKEKGDIPEGYSVSREKKERFSLILESASTNQTSMYLCASRAPGTSGTDTQYFGPGTRLTVL.

This sequence joins TRBV11-2 and TRBJ2-3; D remains ambiguous. V was pared by 5 bases and J by 8 bases, with 8 bases between. The CDR3 contains 11 residues. Germline V gene sequence: CDR1 SGHAT, CDR2 FQNNGV. The CDR3 nucleotides are TGTGCCAGCAGCCAGTCCCGTACGCAGTATTTT. This translates into CASSQSRTQYF.

This clone was recorded only once. The J gene is TRBJ1-1, the V gene TRBV29-1, with 7 positions matching TRBD1. This CDR3 comprises 13 residues. The junction had 3 bases not matched to a gene; V was cut back by 4 bases and J by 1 base. Germline lookup yields CDR1 SQVTM and CDR2 ANQGSEA. The CDR3 coding sequence is TGCAGCGTTGCCGGGACAGAGAACACTGAAGCTTTCTTT. Translated: CSVAGTENTEAFF.

The chain couples TRBV27 to TRBJ2-3; 11 bases match TRBD2. This CDR3 region has 14 residues. With V trimmed by 5 bases and J by 11 bases, 9 bases remained unmatched. Germline CDR1 reads MNHEY; CDR2 reads SMNVEV (reference sequence). The CDR3: CASSEGLAEMKQYF. CDR3 DNA sequence: TGTGCCAGCAGTGAGGGACTAGCGGAGATGAAGCAGTATTTT.

The chain has TRBV5-8 and TRBJ1-2, with a possible D match to TRBD1 (6 bases). The CDR3 covers 13 residues. From germline, CDR1 is SGHTS and CDR2 YDEGEE. The ends were cut back, 4 bases at V and 4 bases at J, with 11 bases in the middle. CDR3 sequence (DNA): TGTGCCAGCAGCCAGGGGAGACTCTATGGCTACACCTTC. It is translated as CASSQGRLYGYTF.

The CDR3 sequence: CATSLGTMNTGELFF. CDR3 DNA sequence: TGTGCCACCTCTCTCGGGACAATGAACACCGGGGAGCTGTTTTTT. The rearrangement links TRBV15 to TRBJ2-2; TRBD1 might be the D (6 bases). Germline values: CDR1 LNHNV, CDR2 YYDKDF (reference sequence). This CDR3 has 15 residues. V gave up 8 bases and J gave up 1 base, with 14 bases separating them.

This chain connects TRBV7-3 to TRBJ2-1, with D maybe TRBD2 (6 bases). Germline CDR1 is SGHTA and CDR2 is FQGTGA. The CDR3 consists of 15 residues. Deletions cut 1 base from V and 6 bases from J, with 13 bases between. CDR3 amino acids: CASSLNGRSANEQFF. CDR3 sequence (DNA): TGTGCCAGCAGCTTAAACGGGAGAAGCGCCAATGAGCAGTTCTTC.

The genes are TRBV15 and TRBJ2-3; D not resolved. The CDR3 is 11 residues long. V shed 5 bases and J shed 6 bases, with 6 bases lying between them. From germline, CDR1 is LNHNV and CDR2 YYDKDF (reference sequence). The CDR3 spells CATSAGDTQYF. CDR3 bases: TGTGCCACCAGCGCTGGGGATACGCAGTATTTT.

The gene calls are TRBV27 and TRBJ1-2; D is undetermined. V lost 2 bases and J lost 4, with 11 bases in between. The CDR3 has 14 amino acids. The germline V gene encodes CDR1 MNHEY and CDR2 SMNVEV (reference sequence). The CDR3 loop reads CASSLTKGLYGYTF. CDR3 DNA: TGTGCCAGCAGTTTAACGAAGGGCCTCTATGGCTACACCTTC.

Note on this clone: Different DNA sequences within this sample yield the same CDR3. The chain's CDR3 is CASSLEWAGGSTDTQYF. For the CDR3, the DNA is TGTGCCAGCAGCTTAGAATGGGCAGGAGGGAGCACAGATACGCAGTATTTT. The rearrangement links TRBV11-2 to TRBJ2-3; TRBD2 is a possible D gene (6 bases). This CDR3 contains 17 residues. Germline CDR1 reads SGHAT; CDR2 reads FQNNGV. The ends were cut back, 0 bases at V and 0 bases at J, with 13 bases in the middle.